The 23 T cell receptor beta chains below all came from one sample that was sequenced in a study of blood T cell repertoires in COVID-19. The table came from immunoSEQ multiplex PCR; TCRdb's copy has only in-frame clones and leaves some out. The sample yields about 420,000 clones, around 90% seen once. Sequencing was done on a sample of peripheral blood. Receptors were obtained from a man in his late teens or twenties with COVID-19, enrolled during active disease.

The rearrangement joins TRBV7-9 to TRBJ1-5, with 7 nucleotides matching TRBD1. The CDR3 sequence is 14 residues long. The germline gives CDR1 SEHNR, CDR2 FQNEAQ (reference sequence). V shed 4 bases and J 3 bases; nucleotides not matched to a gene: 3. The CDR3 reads CASSWDSSNQPQHF. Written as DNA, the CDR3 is TGTGCCAGCAGCTGGGACAGTTCCAATCAGCCCCAGCATTTT.

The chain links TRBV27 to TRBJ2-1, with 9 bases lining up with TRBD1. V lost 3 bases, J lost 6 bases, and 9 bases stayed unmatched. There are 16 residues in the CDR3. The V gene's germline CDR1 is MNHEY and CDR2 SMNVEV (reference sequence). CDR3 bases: TGTGCCAGCAGTTTGGTGACAGGGGGTGCAGGCAATGAGCAGTTCTTC. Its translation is CASSLVTGGAGNEQFF.

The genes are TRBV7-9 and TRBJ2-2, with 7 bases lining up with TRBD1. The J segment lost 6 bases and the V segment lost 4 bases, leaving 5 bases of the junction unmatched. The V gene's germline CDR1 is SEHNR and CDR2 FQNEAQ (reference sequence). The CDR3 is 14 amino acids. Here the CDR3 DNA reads TGTGCCAGCAGCTATTCGACAGGGTCCGGGGAGCTGTTTTTT. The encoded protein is CASSYSTGSGELFF.

The CDR3 nucleotides read TGTGCCAGCAGCCCCGGATTGGGGAGGGCAAGTACAGATACGCAGTATTTT. This gives the protein CASSPGLGRASTDTQYF. This sequence joins TRBV5-5 and TRBJ2-3; 7 bases line up with TRBD2. Germline loops: CDR1 SGHKS, CDR2 YYEKEE (reference sequence). Trimming cost V 4 bases and J 3 bases; bases outside gene matches: 14. This CDR3 spans 17 amino acids. Complete variable domain (other parts from reference TRBV5-5 and TRBJ2-3): DAGVTQSPTHLIKTRGQQVTLRCSPISGHKSVSWYQQVLGQGPQFIFQYYEKEERGRGNFPDRFSARQFPNYSSELNVNALLLGDSALYLCASSPGLGRASTDTQYFGPGTRLTVL.

The CDR3 here is CASSPRESNQPQHF. The CDR3 DNA reads as TGTGCCAGTAGCCCCCGGGAGAGCAATCAGCCCCAGCATTTT. V and J are TRBV19 and TRBJ1-5; D uncertain. Germline V CDR1 and CDR2: LNHDA, SQIVND (reference sequence). The V and J ends lost 6 bases and 1 base respectively, with 10 bases between them. The CDR3 loop spans 14 amino acids. The whole variable domain, filled in from reference TRBV19 and TRBJ1-5, reads DGGITQSPKYLFRKEGQNVTLSCEQNLNHDAMYWYRQDPGQGLRLIYYSQIVNDFQKGDIAEGYSVSREKKESFPLTVTSAQKNPTAFYLCASSPRESNQPQHFGDGTRLSIL.

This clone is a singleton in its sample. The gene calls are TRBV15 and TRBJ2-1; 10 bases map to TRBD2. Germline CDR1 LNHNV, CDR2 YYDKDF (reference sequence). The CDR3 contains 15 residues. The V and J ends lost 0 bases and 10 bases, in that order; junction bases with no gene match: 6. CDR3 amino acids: CATSRDLAGAWEQFF. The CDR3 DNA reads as TGTGCCACCAGCAGAGATCTAGCGGGAGCTTGGGAGCAGTTCTTC.

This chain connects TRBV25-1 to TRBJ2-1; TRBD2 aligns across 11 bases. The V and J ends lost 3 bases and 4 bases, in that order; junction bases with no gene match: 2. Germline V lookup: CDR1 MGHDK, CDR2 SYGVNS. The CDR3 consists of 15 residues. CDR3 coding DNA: TGTGCCAGCAGTGACCCTAGCGGGGGGTACAATGAGCAGTTCTTC. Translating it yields CASSDPSGGYNEQFF. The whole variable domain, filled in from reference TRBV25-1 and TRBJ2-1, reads EADIYQTPRYLVIGTGKKITLECSQTMGHDKMYWYQQDPGMELHLIHYSYGVNSTEKGDLSSESTVSRIRTEHFPLTLESARPSHTSQYLCASSDPSGGYNEQFFGPGTRLTVL.

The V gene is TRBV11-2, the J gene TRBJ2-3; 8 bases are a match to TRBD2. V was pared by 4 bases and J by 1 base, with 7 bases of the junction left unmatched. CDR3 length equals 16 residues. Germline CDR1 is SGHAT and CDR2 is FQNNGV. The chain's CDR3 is CASSSDTGGGTDTQYF. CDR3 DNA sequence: TGTGCCAGCAGCTCCGACACGGGAGGGGGCACAGATACGCAGTATTTT.

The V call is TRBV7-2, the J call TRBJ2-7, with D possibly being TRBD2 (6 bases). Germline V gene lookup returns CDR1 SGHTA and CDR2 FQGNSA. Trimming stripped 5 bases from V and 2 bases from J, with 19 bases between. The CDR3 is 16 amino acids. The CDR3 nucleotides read TGTGCCAGCAGCGTACGGGGGACCCGGGGCCCCTACGAGCAGTACTTC. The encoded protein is CASSVRGTRGPYEQYF. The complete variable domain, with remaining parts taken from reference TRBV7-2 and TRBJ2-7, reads GAGVSQSPSNKVTEKGKDVELRCDPISGHTALYWYRQSLGQGLEFLIYFQGNSAPDKSGLPSDRFSAERTGGSVSTLTIQRTQQEDSAVYLCASSVRGTRGPYEQYFGPGTRLTVT.

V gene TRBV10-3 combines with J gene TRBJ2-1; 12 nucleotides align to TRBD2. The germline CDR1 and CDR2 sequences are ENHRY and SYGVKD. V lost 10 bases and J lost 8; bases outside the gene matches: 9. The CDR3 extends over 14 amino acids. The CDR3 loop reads CATKTSGRGDEQFF. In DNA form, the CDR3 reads TGTGCCACCAAGACTAGCGGGAGAGGGGATGAGCAGTTCTTC.

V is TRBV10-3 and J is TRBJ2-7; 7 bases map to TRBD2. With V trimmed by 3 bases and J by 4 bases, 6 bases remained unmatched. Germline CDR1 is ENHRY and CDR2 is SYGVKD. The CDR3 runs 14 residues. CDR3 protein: CAISDWAGVYEQYF. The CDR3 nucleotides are TGTGCCATCAGTGATTGGGCGGGGGTTTACGAGCAGTACTTC.

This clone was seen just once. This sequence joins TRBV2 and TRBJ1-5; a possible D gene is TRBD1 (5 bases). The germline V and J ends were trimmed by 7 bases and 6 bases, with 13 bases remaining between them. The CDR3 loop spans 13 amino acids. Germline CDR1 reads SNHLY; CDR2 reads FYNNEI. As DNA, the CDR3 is TGTGCCAGCAAGTCAGGGTCTAGTCAGCCCCAGCATTTT. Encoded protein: CASKSGSSQPQHF.

CDR3 amino acids: CASSQLAGYQETQYF. The CDR3 DNA reads TGTGCCAGCAGCCAACTAGCGGGGTACCAAGAGACCCAGTACTTC. The rearrangement links TRBV14 to TRBJ2-5, with 9 bases lining up with TRBD2. Germline-derived CDR1 and CDR2 are SGHDN and FVKESK. The V gene end was trimmed by 2 bases and the J gene end by 0 bases; junction bases not matched to a gene: 1. The CDR3 sequence is 15 residues long.

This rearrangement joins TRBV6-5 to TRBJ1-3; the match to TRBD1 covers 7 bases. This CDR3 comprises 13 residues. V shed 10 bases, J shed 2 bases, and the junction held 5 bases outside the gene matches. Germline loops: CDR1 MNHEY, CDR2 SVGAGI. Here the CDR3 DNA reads TGTGCCATCCGACAGGGTACTGGAAACACCATATATTTT. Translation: CAIRQGTGNTIYF.

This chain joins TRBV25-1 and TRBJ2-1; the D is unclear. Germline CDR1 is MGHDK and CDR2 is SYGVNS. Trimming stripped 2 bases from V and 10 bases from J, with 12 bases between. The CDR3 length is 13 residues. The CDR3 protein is CASSEIGGREQFF. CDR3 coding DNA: TGTGCCAGCAGTGAAATCGGTGGCAGGGAGCAGTTCTTC. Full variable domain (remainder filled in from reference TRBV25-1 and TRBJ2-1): EADIYQTPRYLVIGTGKKITLECSQTMGHDKMYWYQQDPGMELHLIHYSYGVNSTEKGDLSSESTVSRIRTEHFPLTLESARPSHTSQYLCASSEIGGREQFFGPGTRLTVL.

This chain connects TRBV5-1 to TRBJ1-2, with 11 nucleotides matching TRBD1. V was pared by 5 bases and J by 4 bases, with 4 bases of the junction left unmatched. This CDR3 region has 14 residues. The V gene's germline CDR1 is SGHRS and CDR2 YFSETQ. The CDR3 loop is CASRGTGGGYGYTF. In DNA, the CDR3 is TGCGCCAGCAGGGGGACAGGGGGAGGCTATGGCTACACCTTC. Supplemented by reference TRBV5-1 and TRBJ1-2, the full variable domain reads KAGVTQTPRYLIKTRGQQVTLSCSPISGHRSVSWYQQTPGQGLQFLFEYFSETQRNKGNFPGRFSGRQFSNSRSEMNVSTLELGDSALYLCASRGTGGGYGYTFGSGTRLTVV.

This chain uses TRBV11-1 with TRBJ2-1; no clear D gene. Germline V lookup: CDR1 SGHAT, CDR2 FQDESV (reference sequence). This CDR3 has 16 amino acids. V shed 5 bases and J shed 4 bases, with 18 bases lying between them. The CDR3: CASSLRVPSAYNEQFF. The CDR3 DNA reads TGTGCCAGCAGCCTTCGGGTTCCCTCGGCGTACAATGAGCAGTTCTTC.

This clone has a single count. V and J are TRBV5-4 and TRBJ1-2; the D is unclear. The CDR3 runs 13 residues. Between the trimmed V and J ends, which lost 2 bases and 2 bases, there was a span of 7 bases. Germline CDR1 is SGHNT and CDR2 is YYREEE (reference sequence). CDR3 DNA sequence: TGTGCCAGCAGCTTTTTAATCAACTATGGCTACACCTTC. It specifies CASSFLINYGYTF.

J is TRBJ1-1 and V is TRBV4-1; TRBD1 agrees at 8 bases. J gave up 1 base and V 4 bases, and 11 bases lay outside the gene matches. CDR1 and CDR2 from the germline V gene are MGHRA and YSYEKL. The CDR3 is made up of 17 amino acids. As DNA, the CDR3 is TGCGCCAGCAGCCCAAGACCGGGACAGGTCGCGAACACTGAAGCTTTCTTT. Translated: CASSPRPGQVANTEAFF.

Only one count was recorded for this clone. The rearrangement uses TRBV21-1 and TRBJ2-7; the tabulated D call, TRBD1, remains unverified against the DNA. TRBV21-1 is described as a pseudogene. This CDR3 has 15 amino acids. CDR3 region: CASSNGTGDSYEQYF. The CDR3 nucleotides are TGTGCCAGCAGCAACGGGACAGGGGACTCCTACGAGCAGTACTTC.

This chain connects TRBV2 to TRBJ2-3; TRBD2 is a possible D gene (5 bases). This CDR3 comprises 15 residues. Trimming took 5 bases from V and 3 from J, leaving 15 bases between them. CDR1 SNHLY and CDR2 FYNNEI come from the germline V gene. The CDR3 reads CASSPGPGVTDTQYF. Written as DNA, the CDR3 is TGTGCCAGCAGTCCTGGCCCCGGGGTAACAGATACGCAGTATTTT.

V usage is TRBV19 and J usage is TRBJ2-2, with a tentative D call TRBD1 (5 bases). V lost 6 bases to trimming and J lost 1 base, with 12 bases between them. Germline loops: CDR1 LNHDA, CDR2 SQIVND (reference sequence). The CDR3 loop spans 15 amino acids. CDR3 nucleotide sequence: TGTGCCAGTAGCCGAACAGGTCAGAACACCGGGGAGCTGTTTTTT. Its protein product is CASSRTGQNTGELFF.

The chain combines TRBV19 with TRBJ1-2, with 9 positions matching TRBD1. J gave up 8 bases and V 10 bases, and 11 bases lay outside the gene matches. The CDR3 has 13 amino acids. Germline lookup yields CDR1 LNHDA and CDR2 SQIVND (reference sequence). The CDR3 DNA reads TGTGCCACCGCCGGGACAGGGTTCGGGGGCTACACCTTC. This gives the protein CATAGTGFGGYTF.